One sample yielded the 26 T cell receptor beta chains listed below, sequenced in a study of cytotoxic CD8 clonotypes in ibrutinib-treated CLL. Method: immunoSEQ multiplex PCR; TCRdb's copy keeps in-frame clones and lacks some. The table lists about 140,000 clones, around 93% of them singletons. The source was PBMCs, collected after 12 months of ibrutinib treatment. The receptor set was obtained from a human donor with chronic lymphocytic leukemia.

The CDR3 DNA reads as TGCGCCAGCAGCTTGGGGGATTCGGGGGCTAAAGAGACCCAGTACTTC. This sequence encodes CASSLGDSGAKETQYF. The rearrangement uses TRBV5-1 and TRBJ2-5; D could derive from TRBD1 or TRBD2 (6 bases each). The CDR3 is 16 amino acids. V was cut by 0 bases and J by 3 bases, with 15 bases left in between. CDR1 is SGHRS, CDR2 YFSETQ, per germline.

V is TRBV5-4 and J is TRBJ2-3, with no clear D. V shed 7 bases and J shed 5 bases, with 8 bases lying between them. Germline-derived CDR1 and CDR2 are SGHNT and YYREEE (reference sequence). The CDR3 runs to 11 residues. The CDR3 nucleotides are TGTGCCAGCTCTATAGAAGATACGCAGTATTTT. Its translation: CASSIEDTQYF.

V is TRBV7-3 and J is TRBJ2-1, with 8 bases fitting TRBD1. CDR3 length: 15 amino acids. Looked up from germline, CDR1 is SGHTA and CDR2 is FQGTGA. V lost 5 bases and J lost 2; bases outside the gene matches: 5. The CDR3 loop is CASSPRGQAYNEQFF. The DNA of the CDR3 is TGTGCCAGCAGCCCCAGGGGGCAGGCCTACAATGAGCAGTTCTTC.

The table lists this clone with a count of one. This chain connects TRBV5-1 to TRBJ2-1, with D perhaps TRBD1 or TRBD2 (5 bases each). The CDR3 sequence is 16 residues long. The V and J ends lost 1 base and 2 bases respectively, with 13 bases between them. Germline V gene data show CDR1 as SGHRS and CDR2 as YFSETQ. CDR3 loop: CASSLLGDGPYNEQFF. For the CDR3, the DNA is TGCGCCAGCAGCTTGCTCGGGGACGGACCCTACAATGAGCAGTTCTTC. The full variable domain, its missing parts supplied by reference TRBV5-1 and TRBJ2-1, is KAGVTQTPRYLIKTRGQQVTLSCSPISGHRSVSWYQQTPGQGLQFLFEYFSETQRNKGNFPGRFSGRQFSNSRSEMNVSTLELGDSALYLCASSLLGDGPYNEQFFGPGTRLTVL.

This chain uses TRBV18 with TRBJ1-1; unclear D gene. The CDR3 is 14 amino acids. Germline V CDR1 and CDR2: KGHSH, LQKENI. V was trimmed by 2 bases and J by 0 bases, leaving 7 bases between them. Here the CDR3 DNA reads TGTGCCAGCTCACCAGCGGGTCTGAACACTGAAGCTTTCTTT. This encodes CASSPAGLNTEAFF.

This chain connects TRBV19 to TRBJ1-5, with D tentatively TRBD1 (5 bases). The CDR3 covers 14 residues. CDR1 is LNHDA, CDR2 SQIVND, per germline (reference sequence). The V gene lost 10 bases and the J gene lost 4 bases, with 17 bases spanning the gap. For the CDR3, the DNA is TGTGCCACTCGTGGAGGGGTCTCGAATCAGCCCCAGCATTTT. This sequence encodes CATRGGVSNQPQHF. The whole variable domain, remainder taken from reference TRBV19 and TRBJ1-5, is DGGITQSPKYLFRKEGQNVTLSCEQNLNHDAMYWYRQDPGQGLRLIYYSQIVNDFQKGDIAEGYSVSREKKESFPLTVTSAQKNPTAFYLCATRGGVSNQPQHFGDGTRLSIL.

CDR3 protein: CASSIRVTDTQYF. In DNA form, the CDR3 reads TGTGCCAGTAGTATCCGGGTAACAGATACGCAGTATTTT. This rearrangement joins TRBV19 to TRBJ2-3; unclear D gene. Germline CDR1 and CDR2: LNHDA and SQIVND (reference sequence). The CDR3 is made up of 13 amino acids. V lost 3 bases and J 3 bases, leaving 7 bases between the germline ends. The full variable domain, rest sourced from reference TRBV19 and TRBJ2-3, is DGGITQSPKYLFRKEGQNVTLSCEQNLNHDAMYWYRQDPGQGLRLIYYSQIVNDFQKGDIAEGYSVSREKKESFPLTVTSAQKNPTAFYLCASSIRVTDTQYFGPGTRLTVL.

This chain joins TRBV5-1 and TRBJ2-5; D is ambiguous. The CDR3 consists of 14 residues. CDR1 and CDR2 from the germline V gene are SGHRS and YFSETQ. The V and J ends lost 2 bases and 2 bases respectively, with 10 bases between them. The CDR3 loop reads CASSFLDIQETQYF. The DNA for the CDR3 is TGCGCCAGCAGCTTCCTAGATATACAAGAGACCCAGTACTTC.

This chain links TRBV4-3 with TRBJ2-7; 10 nucleotides match TRBD1. Per the germline V gene, CDR1 is LGHNA and CDR2 is YSLEER. The CDR3 length is 14 residues. Trimming removed 4 bases from V and 0 bases from J; junction bases left unmatched: 0. The DNA of the CDR3 is TGCGCCAGCAGCCGGGACAGGGGCTCCTACGAGCAGTACTTC. Amino acids: CASSRDRGSYEQYF.

The rearrangement links TRBV18 to TRBJ1-1; D is ambiguous. The CDR3 runs 12 residues. V was shortened by 3 bases and J by 5 bases, with 7 bases between the two germline ends. CDR1 and CDR2 (germline): KGHSH, LQKENI. The CDR3 DNA reads TGTGCCAGCTCACCTACTCGGACTGAAGCTTTCTTT. Amino acids: CASSPTRTEAFF.

This rearrangement joins TRBV5-6 to TRBJ1-2; D not resolved. V lost 2 bases, J lost 10 bases, and 9 bases lay in between. CDR3 length: 11 residues. The germline V gene encodes CDR1 SGHDT and CDR2 YYEEEE. The CDR3 spells CASSFDTAYTF. DNA of the CDR3: TGTGCCAGCAGCTTTGATACAGCCTACACCTTC. The full variable domain, its missing parts supplied by reference TRBV5-6 and TRBJ1-2, is DAGVTQSPTHLIKTRGQQVTLRCSPKSGHDTVSWYQQALGQGPQFIFQYYEEEERQRGNFPDRFSGHQFPNYSSELNVNALLLGDSALYLCASSFDTAYTFGSGTRLTVV.

CDR3 sequence: CASSLYRGLNTGELFF. Here the CDR3 DNA reads TGTGCCAGCAGCTTGTACAGGGGCCTTAACACCGGGGAGCTGTTTTTT. The J gene is TRBJ2-2, the V gene TRBV5-6; 7 bases map to TRBD1. J gave up 2 bases and V 1 base, and 5 bases lay outside the gene matches. Germline CDR1 is SGHDT and CDR2 is YYEEEE. CDR3 length: 16 amino acids.

The V gene is TRBV2, the J gene TRBJ1-1; D may be TRBD1 (6 bases). Trimming pared 1 base from V and 1 base from J, leaving 19 bases between. The CDR3 totals 18 residues. Germline V gene sequence: CDR1 SNHLY, CDR2 FYNNEI. In DNA form, the CDR3 reads TGTGCCAGCAGTGAAGACAGACGGGCAGGGGTCTGGAACACTGAAGCTTTCTTT. This gives the protein CASSEDRRAGVWNTEAFF.

This clone was observed a handful of times. V gene TRBV11-2 combines with J gene TRBJ1-1; no definite D call. The CDR3 consists of 13 residues. The V gene lost 1 base and the J gene lost 3 bases, with 6 bases spanning the gap. Looked up from germline, CDR1 is SGHAT and CDR2 is FQNNGV. CDR3 DNA: TGTGCCAGCAGCTTAGTGACGGACACTGAAGCTTTCTTT. This sequence encodes CASSLVTDTEAFF. Full variable domain (rest looked up from reference TRBV11-2 and TRBJ1-1): EAGVAQSPRYKIIEKRQSVAFWCNPISGHATLYWYQQILGQGPKLLIQFQNNGVVDDSQLPKDRFSAERLKGVDSTLKIQPAKLEDSAVYLCASSLVTDTEAFFGQGTRLTVV.

This clone was picked up a small number of times. The rearrangement joins TRBV29-1 to TRBJ1-2, with 12 positions matching TRBD1. Trimming at V came to 6 bases and at J to 8 bases, leaving 10 bases not matched to a gene. CDR3 length: 14 residues. Germline CDR1 reads SQVTM; CDR2 reads ANQGSEA. The CDR3 DNA reads TGCAGCGTCGGAGGGGGACAGGGGGCGCGGGGCTACACCTTC. This gives the protein CSVGGGQGARGYTF.

This chain links TRBV19 with TRBJ1-5; D may be TRBD1 (5 bases). Germline CDR1 LNHDA, CDR2 SQIVND (reference sequence). Between the trimmed V and J ends, which lost 11 bases and 0 bases, there was a span of 11 bases. There are 13 residues in the CDR3. For the CDR3, the DNA is TGTGCCGTTCTCGGGGGTAGCAATCAGCCCCAGCATTTT. Its protein is CAVLGGSNQPQHF.

The sample holds one count of this clone. The gene calls are TRBV9 and TRBJ1-4, with 8 bases lining up with TRBD1. V lost 3 bases to trimming and J lost 4 bases; unmatched junction nucleotides: 8. The CDR3 has 16 residues. Germline CDR1 and CDR2: SGDLS and YYNGEE. The CDR3 here is CASSASGGRDNEKLFF. In DNA form, the CDR3 reads TGTGCCAGCAGCGCATCAGGGGGCCGGGATAATGAAAAACTGTTTTTT.

In nucleotides, the CDR3 is TGTGCCAGCAGTGCCTTAGCGGGAGTTCAAGAGACCCAGTACTTC. Amino acid sequence: CASSALAGVQETQYF. This chain uses TRBV2 with TRBJ2-5; TRBD2 matches 9 bases. The V gene's germline CDR1 is SNHLY and CDR2 FYNNEI. The CDR3 loop spans 15 amino acids. V shed 4 bases and J 2 bases; nucleotides not matched to a gene: 5.

The V and J genes are TRBV6-6 and TRBJ1-3; no firm D call. Trimming stripped 6 bases from V and 0 bases from J, with 9 bases between. CDR1 and CDR2 from the germline V gene are MNHNY and SVGAGI (reference sequence). This CDR3 is built from 14 residues. This CDR3 is CASREPGSGNTIYF. The CDR3 DNA reads as TGTGCCAGCAGAGAACCGGGCTCTGGAAACACCATATATTTT.

The chain combines TRBV9 with TRBJ2-5; D remains unclear. V shed 7 bases and J shed 1 base, with 11 bases lying between them. Per germline, CDR1 SGDLS and CDR2 YYNGEE. The CDR3 is 13 amino acids. The CDR3 here is CASPYMGQETQYF. In DNA form, the CDR3 reads TGTGCCAGCCCCTATATGGGCCAAGAGACCCAGTACTTC. The full variable domain, rest sourced from reference TRBV9 and TRBJ2-5, is DSGVTQTPKHLITATGQRVTLRCSPRSGDLSVYWYQQSLDQGLQFLIQYYNGEERAKGNILERFSAQQFPDLHSELNLSSLELGDSALYFCASPYMGQETQYFGPGTRLLVL.

V gene TRBV28 combines with J gene TRBJ2-7; D unclear. The CDR3 covers 14 residues. Trimming shortened V by 3 bases and J by 1 base, and 10 bases separated the two germline ends. Germline loops: CDR1 MDHEN, CDR2 SYDVKM. CDR3 region: CASSFVYESYEQYF. In DNA, the CDR3 is TGTGCCAGCAGTTTTGTGTACGAGTCCTACGAGCAGTACTTC.

The chain combines TRBV5-1 with TRBJ2-5; D gene ambiguous. The V gene's germline CDR1 is SGHRS and CDR2 YFSETQ. The CDR3 runs to 13 residues. Between the trimmed V and J ends, which lost 5 bases and 2 bases, there was a span of 10 bases. The CDR3 DNA reads as TGCGCCAGCAGGGTCGGCACTCAAGAGACCCAGTACTTC. This sequence encodes CASRVGTQETQYF.

This clone was counted a single time. This chain connects TRBV4-3 to TRBJ2-5; perhaps D is TRBD1 or TRBD2 (5 bases each). The CDR3 has 15 residues. V was shortened by 0 bases and J by 5 bases, with 13 bases between the two germline ends. Germline V gene lookup returns CDR1 LGHNA and CDR2 YSLEER. This chain's CDR3 is CASSQDWGNGETQYF. CDR3 nucleotide sequence: TGCGCCAGCAGCCAAGATTGGGGGAATGGGGAGACCCAGTACTTC.

The rearrangement links TRBV27 to TRBJ1-2; TRBD1 is a possible D gene (5 bases). Trimming took 2 bases from V and 4 from J, leaving 23 bases between them. The CDR3 length is 18 residues. Germline CDR1 is MNHEY and CDR2 is SMNVEV (reference sequence). The CDR3 is CASSLNPPGGARSYGYTF. The DNA of the CDR3 is TGTGCCAGCAGTTTAAACCCCCCGGGTGGGGCGCGGAGCTATGGCTACACCTTC.

This rearrangement joins TRBV27 to TRBJ2-3; 12 nucleotides line up with TRBD2. The length of the CDR3 is 15 residues. V dropped 5 bases and J dropped 4; count of bases not matched to a gene: 4. Germline CDR1 MNHEY, CDR2 SMNVEV (reference sequence). The CDR3 sequence is CASSPRTSGADTQYF. CDR3 in DNA: TGTGCCAGCAGTCCCCGGACTAGCGGGGCAGATACGCAGTATTTT.

The chain combines TRBV7-8 with TRBJ2-1; D gene uncertain. The CDR3 contains 16 residues. The V end was cut by 1 base, the J end by 8 bases, with 18 bases between. Germline V gene data show CDR1 as SGHVS and CDR2 as FQNEAQ. DNA of the CDR3: TGTGCCAGCAGCTTAGATCGGATAACCACTGAGGATGAGCAGTTCTTC. Translated, it gives CASSLDRITTEDEQFF.